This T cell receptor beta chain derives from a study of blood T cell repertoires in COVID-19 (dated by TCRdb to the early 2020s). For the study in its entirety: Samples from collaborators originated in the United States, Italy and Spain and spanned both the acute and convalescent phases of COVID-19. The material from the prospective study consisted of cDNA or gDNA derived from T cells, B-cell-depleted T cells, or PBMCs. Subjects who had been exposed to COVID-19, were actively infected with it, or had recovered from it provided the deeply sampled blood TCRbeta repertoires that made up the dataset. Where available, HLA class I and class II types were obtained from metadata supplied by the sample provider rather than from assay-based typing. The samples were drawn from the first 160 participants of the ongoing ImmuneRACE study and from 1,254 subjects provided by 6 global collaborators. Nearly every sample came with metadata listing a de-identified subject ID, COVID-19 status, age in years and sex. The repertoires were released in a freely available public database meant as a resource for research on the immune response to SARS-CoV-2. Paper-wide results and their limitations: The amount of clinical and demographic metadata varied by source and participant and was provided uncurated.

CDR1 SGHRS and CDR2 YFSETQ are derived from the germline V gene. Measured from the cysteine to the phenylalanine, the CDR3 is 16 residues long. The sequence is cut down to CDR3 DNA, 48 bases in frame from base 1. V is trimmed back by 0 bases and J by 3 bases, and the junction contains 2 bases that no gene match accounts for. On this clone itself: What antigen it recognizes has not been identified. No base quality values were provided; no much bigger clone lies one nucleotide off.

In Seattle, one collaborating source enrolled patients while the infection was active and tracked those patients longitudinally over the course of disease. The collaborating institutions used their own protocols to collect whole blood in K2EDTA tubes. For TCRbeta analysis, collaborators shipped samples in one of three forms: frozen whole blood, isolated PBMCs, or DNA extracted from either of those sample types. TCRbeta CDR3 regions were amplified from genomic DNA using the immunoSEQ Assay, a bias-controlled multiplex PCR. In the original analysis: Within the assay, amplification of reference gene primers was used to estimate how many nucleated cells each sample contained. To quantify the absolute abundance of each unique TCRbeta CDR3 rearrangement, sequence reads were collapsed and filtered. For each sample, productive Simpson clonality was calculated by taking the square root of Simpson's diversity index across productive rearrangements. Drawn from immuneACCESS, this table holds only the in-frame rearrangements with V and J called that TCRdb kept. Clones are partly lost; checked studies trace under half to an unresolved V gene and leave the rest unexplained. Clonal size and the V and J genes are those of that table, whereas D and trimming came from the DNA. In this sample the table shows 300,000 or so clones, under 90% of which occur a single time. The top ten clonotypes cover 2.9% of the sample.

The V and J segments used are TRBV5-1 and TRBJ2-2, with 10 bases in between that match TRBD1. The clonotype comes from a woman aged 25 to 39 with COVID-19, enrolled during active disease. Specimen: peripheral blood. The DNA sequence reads TGCGCCAGCAGCTTGGAAGGACAGGGGGACACCGGGGAGCTGTTTTTT. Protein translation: CASSLEGQGDTGELFF. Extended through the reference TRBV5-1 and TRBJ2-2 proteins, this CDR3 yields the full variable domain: KAGVTQTPRYLIKTRGQQVTLSCSPISGHRSVSWYQQTPGQGLQFLFEYFSETQRNKGNFPGRFSGRQFSNSRSEMNVSTLELGDSALYLCASSLEGQGDTGELFFGEGSRLTVL.